These 5 T cell receptor beta chains were all obtained from the same sample, sequenced in a study of shared clonotypes between healthy human individuals. Clones were read by immunoSEQ multiplex PCR, and TCRdb kept only the in-frame ones, dropping some. The sample has roughly 1,000,000 clones, around 78% seen once; the top ten hold approximately 0.52%. Sequences were obtained from memory CD4+ T cells from PBMCs. Subset indicated: CD45RA-negative fraction. The receptor source for this set is a man aged 18 to 35 in good health. Some clones in this sample may be carry-over from other donors' samples.

Comments on this clone: A far larger clone is only one base removed, so a read error is likely. The chain has TRBV6-5 and TRBJ1-3; tentatively, D is TRBD1 (5 bases). With 6 bases removed from V and 4 bases from J, the gap between germline ends came to 7 bases. The CDR3 sequence is 12 residues long. The germline gives CDR1 MNHEY, CDR2 SVGAGI. Here the CDR3 DNA reads TGTGCCAGCAGCGACAGCGGAAACACCATATATTTT. This sequence encodes CASSDSGNTIYF.

The V call is TRBV5-6, the J call TRBJ1-4, with D possibly TRBD1 on 5 matching bases. The CDR3 has 16 residues. Germline V gives CDR1 SGHDT, CDR2 YYEEEE. V shed 0 bases and J shed 3 bases, with 12 bases lying between them. The CDR3 spells CASSLGTGAANEKLFF. The DNA for the CDR3 is TGTGCCAGCAGCTTGGGAACAGGAGCAGCTAATGAAAAACTGTTTTTT.

The chain has TRBV2 and TRBJ2-6; D remains unclear. CDR3 length equals 17 residues. V was clipped by 0 bases and J by 0 bases, with 9 bases between them. Germline V gene sequence: CDR1 SNHLY, CDR2 FYNNEI. This CDR3 reads CASSEALLGSGANVLTF. CDR3 DNA sequence: TGTGCCAGCAGTGAAGCGCTTCTAGGCTCTGGGGCCAACGTCCTGACTTTC.

There are a few counts of this clone. Other DNA variants within this sample encode the same CDR3. This rearrangement joins TRBV30 to TRBJ2-2; unclear D gene. The CDR3 covers 12 residues. V gave up 0 bases and J gave up 10 bases, with 9 bases separating them. CDR1 and CDR2 (germline): GTSNPN, SVGIG (reference sequence). The DNA for the CDR3 is TGTGCCTGGAGTGTACCGGTAACGGAGCTGTTTTTT. Amino acid sequence: CAWSVPVTELFF.

Comments on this clone: The same CDR3 can be traced to other DNA sequences in this sample. The rearrangement joins TRBV11-2 to TRBJ1-3, with D hard to call. Trimming took off 3 bases at V and 0 bases at J, with 6 bases between the two ends. There are 14 residues in the CDR3. Germline V gene lookup returns CDR1 SGHAT and CDR2 FQNNGV. CDR3 nucleotide sequence: TGTGCCAGCAGCTTGCGTAGCTCTGGAAACACCATATATTTT. Its translation is CASSLRSSGNTIYF.